This T cell receptor beta chain originates from a study of blood T cells in healthy people across ages. Regarding the study as a whole: Donors of long life had a larger count of naive CD4+ cells and greater diversity than aged donors.

Together with a sample-barcoded 5' primer, a J-beta primer mix was included in a second PCR lasting about 7 to 12 cycles. At least 3 million CDR3-containing paired-end reads were obtained per sample. MiXCR was run by TCRdb on the 5' RACE reads, yielding one entry per CDR3 protein. The data show some 800,000 distinct CDR3 sequences, 20% to 30% seen once. V lost 4 bases and J 2 bases, leaving 9 bases between the germline ends. The germline V gene encodes CDR1 ENHRY and CDR2 SYGVKD. This CDR3 has 13 residues. About this clonotype: Its antigen is undetermined.

These data were also reused for a study on T cells of mothers and their children.

Sequencing used blood. The rearrangement uses TRBV10-3 and TRBJ2-7; a possible D gene is TRBD2 (5 bases). The clonotype was recovered from a boy aged 5-17 years in good health. The CDR3 here is CAISGGVTYEQYF. CDR3 nucleotide sequence: TGTGCCATCAGTGGGGGAGTAACCTACGAGCAGTACTTC.